This entry describes one T cell receptor beta chain. Antigen: not known. Gene names and germline refer to mouse. The observed sequence ends 1 residue before the CDR3 terminus, with the missing tail filled in from the germline J gene. The sample originates from a study of tissue T cells after allogeneic stem cell transplantation. Study observations and caveats: Within patients, tissue anatomy strongly shaped TCR repertoire composition. Motif-based clustering found tissue-specific repertoire signatures shared across patients, though few clones were shared. The patient cohort was small and clinically heterogeneous, with limited sampling depth.

Only in-frame clones appear in the TCRdb table, and some are missing; sequencing was by immunoSEQ multiplex PCR. This table holds approximately 1,500 clones, 45% to 60% found once. Time point described: mouse harvest day 14 after allogeneic transplant. Mouse grafts combined 10^7 T-cell-depleted bone marrow cells with 10^6 splenic CD5+ T cells. Unmatched junction bases numbered 6, after V lost 2 bases and J lost 5 bases. In germline, CDR1 is GKSSPN, CDR2 SITVG. This CDR3 is built from 13 residues. J is TRBJ2-7 and V is TRBV31; TRBD2 matches at 7 bases. The source material was liver tissue. The receptor was isolated from a female BALB/c mouse given C57BL/6 T cells with graft-versus-host disease after an allogeneic hematopoietic cell transplant. Incomplete CDR3 DNA: TGTGCCTGGAGTATGGACTGGTCGGATGAACAGTAC. It codes for CAWSMDWSDEQY. The CDR3 reads in full as CAWSMDWSDEQYF. Using reference TRBV31 and TRBJ2-7 for the parts outside the CDR3, the full variable domain is AQTIHQWPVAEIKAVGSPLSLGCTIKGKSSPNLYWYWQATGGTLQQLFYSITVGQVESVVQLNLSASRPKDDQFILSTEKLLLSHSGFYLCAWSMDWSDEQYFGPGTRLTVL.